What follows are 3 T cell receptor beta chains derived from one specimen sequenced in a study of tumor-infiltrating lymphocytes in primary liver carcinoma. It was from roughly 20-30 mg of unsorted bulk tissue that RNA and DNA were co-extracted. Starting from 500 ng of total RNA, TCR beta cDNA was produced with a primer in the constant region. Slightly modified ARM-PCR served as the procedure for the TCR beta libraries. These libraries came from three rounds of nested multiplex PCR. Investigators reported that the first two PCR rounds, at around 9 cycles each, used TRBV1-TRBV30 forward primers with a C-beta reverse primer. In TCRdb, the multiplex PCR reads were re-called with MiXCR into one record per CDR3 protein. The sample contains more than 100,000 distinct CDR3 sequences, 65% of which appear only once. The sequenced sample consisted of liver tumor tissue from sampling region 1. The subset here: tumor region T1, superior pole. Source of these receptors: a woman aged 55-75 years with primary liver carcinoma and hepatitis B virus infection.

Concerning this clonotype itself: One end of the junction is discordant with germline, which a read error may explain. The chain is built from TRBV11-2 and TRBJ2-1; tentative D call: TRBD2 (6 bases). This CDR3 comprises 15 residues. Looked up from germline, CDR1 is SGHAT and CDR2 is FQNNGV. DNA of the CDR3: TGTGCCAGCAGCCCGCCGGGGGTTGCCTGCAATGAGCAGTTCTTT. It is translated as CASSPPGVACNEQFF.

This clonotype has just one count. This could be a read error, since a much larger clone is one nucleotide away. Because the CDR3 is missing its conserved closing phenylalanine or tryptophan, this is likely a read error. The V call is TRBV4-1, the J call TRBJ2-6; D call uncertain. The germline CDR1 and CDR2 sequences are MGHRA and YSYEKL. The length of the CDR3 is 19 residues. Trimming shortened V by 2 bases and J by 1 base, and 18 bases separated the two germline ends. The CDR3 DNA reads as TGCGCCAGCAGCCAACTACTCACGGCTCCAACATCTGGGGCCAACGTCCTGACTTCC. Translation gives CASSQLLTAPTSGANVLTS.

This clonotype came up many times. The rearrangement joins TRBV6-5 to TRBJ2-7; a weak D match, TRBD2 (5 bases). CDR1 MNHEY and CDR2 SVGAGI come from the germline V gene. The CDR3 has 13 residues. The germline V and J ends were trimmed by 6 bases and 3 bases, with 12 bases remaining between them. The CDR3 protein is CASRNNEGYEQYF. Here the CDR3 DNA reads TGTGCCAGCAGGAATAATGAGGGCTACGAGCAGTACTTC.